This T cell receptor beta chain was sequenced during a study of blood T cells in healthy people across ages. The CDR3 is made up of 16 amino acids. Germline CDR1 is MNHNS and CDR2 is SASEGT. V shed 1 base and J shed 4 bases, with 14 bases lying between them. Details on this clonotype: Antigen specificity is unknown.

Study results and caveats: A greater number of naive CD4+ cells and higher diversity distinguished long-lived donors from aged donors.

Alongside a J-beta primer mix, a sample-barcoded 5' primer served in a second PCR lasting about 7 to 11 cycles. TCRdb processed the 5' RACE reads anew with MiXCR; each CDR3 protein has one entry. The sample has fewer than 1,000,000 distinct CDR3 sequences, around two fifths seen once. Sample: blood. The V call is TRBV6-1, the J call TRBJ2-1, with D perhaps assigned TRBD1 or TRBD2 (5 bases each). This TCR was sampled from a man aged 60 to 75 in good health. The CDR3 DNA is TGTGCCAGCAGTGAAGGAGGGGCGACTTTATACAATGAGCAGTTCTTC. Protein: CASSEGGATLYNEQFF.